The next 27 T cell receptor beta chains were all read from a single sample in a study of identical twins. TCRdb re-called the 5' RACE reads with MiXCR, one entry per CDR3 protein. The sample holds 1.5 million or so distinct CDR3 sequences, less than 35% seen once. The sequenced sample was cord blood. These receptors came from a newborn girl in good health.

This chain joins TRBV6-1 and TRBJ2-7; D uncertain. CDR3 size: 13 residues. V lost 1 base to trimming and J lost 5 bases, with 9 bases between them. Per the germline V gene, CDR1 is MNHNS and CDR2 is SASEGT. CDR3 protein: CASSEGLRDEQYF. In DNA, the CDR3 is TGTGCCAGCAGTGAAGGACTTCGGGACGAGCAGTACTTC.

The V and J genes are TRBV7-2 and TRBJ1-2; perhaps TRBD1 as D (6 bases). V dropped 2 bases and J dropped 4 bases, with 11 bases sitting between them. The CDR3 contains 14 residues. Germline CDR1 and CDR2: SGHTA and FQGNSA. In DNA form, the CDR3 reads TGTGCCAGCAGCTTAAGACAGGTTCGCTATGGCTACACCTTC. It codes for CASSLRQVRYGYTF.

Only a few counts were recorded for this clonotype. The chain couples TRBV9 to TRBJ1-5, with D perhaps TRBD1 (6 bases). CDR3 size: 13 residues. The germline V gene encodes CDR1 SGDLS and CDR2 YYNGEE. Trimming pared 10 bases from V and 7 bases from J, leaving 18 bases between. This CDR3 is CASAAGVGQPQHF. The DNA for the CDR3 is TGTGCCTCAGCAGCAGGGGTTGGGCAGCCCCAGCATTTT.

The chain carries TRBV11-3 and TRBJ2-3, with a possible D match to TRBD2 (6 bases). This CDR3 contains 16 residues. The germline CDR1 and CDR2 sequences are SGHNT and YENEEA. The V gene lost 3 bases and the J gene lost 3 bases, with 16 bases spanning the gap. CDR3 in amino acids: CASSFLVGRRTDTQYF. CDR3 nucleotide sequence: TGTGCCAGCAGCTTCCTTGTGGGGAGGAGGACAGATACGCAGTATTTT.

This clonotype has more than one count but fewer than ten. CDR3 residues: CASSRLAGVAYEQYF. The CDR3 DNA is TGCGCCAGCAGCCGACTAGCGGGGGTCGCCTACGAGCAGTACTTC. The V call is TRBV4-1, the J call TRBJ2-7; 12 positions match TRBD2. Germline loops: CDR1 MGHRA, CDR2 YSYEKL. This CDR3 contains 15 residues. V dropped 4 bases and J dropped 2; count of bases not matched to a gene: 3.

This clonotype came up many times. The rearrangement joins TRBV28 to TRBJ2-1, with D tentatively TRBD2 (5 bases). Germline CDR1 and CDR2: MDHEN and SYDVKM. The CDR3 runs 15 residues. With 3 bases removed from V and 4 bases from J, the gap between germline ends came to 13 bases. The DNA for the CDR3 is TGTGCCAGCAGTTTCGTCGGGATGGGTTACAATGAGCAGTTCTTC. Protein: CASSFVGMGYNEQFF.

This clonotype was detected once. The V gene is TRBV6-5, the J gene TRBJ2-1, with 8 bases fitting TRBD2. Trimming took 2 bases from V and 8 from J; bases not matched to a gene: 8. Germline CDR1 reads MNHEY; CDR2 reads SVGAGI. The CDR3 spans 15 residues. This CDR3 is CASSYIAGRPYEQFF. The DNA for the CDR3 is TGTGCCAGCAGTTACATAGCGGGACGGCCCTATGAGCAGTTCTTC.

V is TRBV20-1 and J is TRBJ1-2; D remains ambiguous. The CDR3 runs 11 residues. The germline gives CDR1 DFQATT, CDR2 SNEGSKA (reference sequence). CDR3 region: CGSRDDYGYTF. In nucleotides, the CDR3 is TGCGGGTCTCGGGATGACTATGGCTACACCTTC.

This clonotype was seen only a few times. This rearrangement joins TRBV4-2 to TRBJ2-3, with a possible D match to TRBD2 (5 bases). The CDR3 is 15 residues long. With 4 bases removed from V and 4 bases from J, the gap between germline ends came to 15 bases. Germline CDR1 reads LGHNA; CDR2 reads YNFKEQ. CDR3 nucleotides: TGTGCCAGCAGCCCGACTCATCAGGAGGCAGATACGCAGTATTTT. Its translation: CASSPTHQEADTQYF.

This clonotype occurred a few times. V usage is TRBV28 and J usage is TRBJ1-4, with no clear D. Germline loops: CDR1 MDHEN, CDR2 SYDVKM. Trimming pared 2 bases from V and 10 bases from J, leaving 8 bases between. CDR3 length equals 12 residues. The CDR3 reads CASSLKVGKLFF. In DNA form, the CDR3 reads TGTGCCAGCAGTTTAAAAGTGGGAAAACTGTTTTTT.

This clonotype was counted a few times. J is TRBJ2-3 and V is TRBV9; 10 positions agree with TRBD2. V lost 3 bases and J lost 4; bases outside the gene matches: 5. CDR1 and CDR2 from the germline V gene are SGDLS and YYNGEE. The CDR3 contains 15 residues. CDR3 sequence (DNA): TGTGCCAGCAGCGCAAGCGGGAGGGAAGCAGATACGCAGTATTTT. It is translated as CASSASGREADTQYF.

This rearrangement joins TRBV14 to TRBJ2-3; no definite D call. Trimming shortened V by 2 bases and J by 2 bases, and 5 bases separated the two germline ends. The CDR3 runs to 13 residues. Germline CDR1 SGHDN, CDR2 FVKESK. The CDR3 bases are TGTGCCAGCAGCCAACAGGTCACAGATACGCAGTATTTT. The encoded protein is CASSQQVTDTQYF.

This clonotype was detected many times. This chain connects TRBV14 to TRBJ1-2; 8 bases are shared with TRBD1. This CDR3 contains 17 residues. The junction had 7 bases not matched to a gene; V was cut back by 0 bases and J by 1 base. Per germline, CDR1 SGHDN and CDR2 FVKESK. This CDR3 is CASSQDSGTGLNYGYTF. The CDR3 bases are TGTGCCAGCAGCCAAGATAGTGGGACAGGCCTTAACTATGGCTACACCTTC.

The rearrangement uses TRBV29-1 and TRBJ1-1, with D possibly TRBD1 on 6 matching bases. V was trimmed by 4 bases and J by 0 bases, leaving 15 bases between them. CDR3 length: 15 residues. Germline CDR1 and CDR2: SQVTM and ANQGSEA. The CDR3 DNA is TGCAGCGTTGGCGGGGGGCGCGGGATGAACACTGAAGCTTTCTTT. This translates into CSVGGGRGMNTEAFF.

In its sample, this clonotype was seen many times. The chain is built from TRBV24-1 and TRBJ1-2; D remains ambiguous. This CDR3 spans 11 amino acids. V shed 5 bases and J shed 2 bases, with 2 bases lying between them. Germline V lookup: CDR1 KGHDR, CDR2 SFDVKD. The DNA of the CDR3 is TGTGCCACCAGTGGGAACTATGGCTACACCTTC. The encoded protein is CATSGNYGYTF.

V and J are TRBV28 and TRBJ2-3; TRBD2 matches at 7 bases. CDR1 is MDHEN and CDR2 is SYDVKM in the germline V gene. The CDR3 consists of 17 residues. Trimming took 6 bases from V and 4 from J; bases not matched to a gene: 16. The CDR3 spells CASRSSLAALWSDTQYF. The CDR3 DNA reads TGTGCCAGCAGGTCTAGCCTAGCGGCCCTCTGGTCAGATACGCAGTATTTT.

Only one count was recorded for this clonotype. V and J are TRBV20-1 and TRBJ1-4, with D tentatively TRBD1 (5 bases). The CDR3 has 13 amino acids. V dropped 3 bases and J dropped 8 bases, with 13 bases sitting between them. Germline-derived CDR1 and CDR2 are DFQATT and SNEGSKA (reference sequence). The CDR3 protein is CSASAGWGEKLFF. The CDR3 DNA reads as TGCAGTGCTAGCGCAGGGTGGGGCGAAAAACTGTTTTTT.

The chain joins TRBV5-1 to TRBJ2-1; 10 bases fit TRBD2. The CDR3 contains 17 residues. The V and J ends lost 0 bases and 5 bases, in that order; junction bases with no gene match: 8. Looked up from germline, CDR1 is SGHRS and CDR2 is YFSETQ. The CDR3 nucleotides are TGCGCCAGCAGCTTGGGGCCGGGACTAGCGCGTAACAATGAGCAGTTCTTC. This encodes CASSLGPGLARNNEQFF.

This clonotype was recorded a few times. J is TRBJ2-5 and V is TRBV24-1; D might be TRBD1 (6 bases). The germline V and J ends were trimmed by 1 base and 1 base, with 12 bases remaining between them. CDR1 is KGHDR and CDR2 is SFDVKD in the germline V gene. The CDR3 is made up of 16 amino acids. The CDR3 is CATSDFVGARQETQYF. The CDR3 bases are TGTGCCACCAGTGATTTTGTGGGGGCCCGCCAAGAGACCCAGTACTTC.

The V and J genes are TRBV5-1 and TRBJ2-1; the match to TRBD2 covers 14 bases. This CDR3 comprises 16 residues. V lost 4 bases to trimming and J lost 8 bases; unmatched junction nucleotides: 8. CDR1 is SGHRS and CDR2 is YFSETQ in the germline V gene. The chain's CDR3 is CASSPGLAGVKDEQFF. Here the CDR3 DNA reads TGCGCCAGCAGCCCGGGACTAGCGGGAGTAAAGGATGAGCAGTTCTTC.

CDR3 sequence: CSARDRLGGYNEQFF. The CDR3 nucleotides read TGCAGTGCTAGAGATCGGTTAGGAGGGTACAATGAGCAGTTCTTC. The gene calls are TRBV20-1 and TRBJ2-1; the D gene is possibly TRBD2 (6 bases). The ends were cut back, 0 bases at V and 4 bases at J, with 13 bases in the middle. The CDR3 loop spans 15 amino acids. Germline V gene data show CDR1 as DFQATT and CDR2 as SNEGSKA (reference sequence).

To note about this clonotype: A much more abundant neighbour one base away suggests this may be a read error. V is TRBV20-1 and J is TRBJ2-3, with D perhaps TRBD2 (5 bases). V lost 0 bases and J 1 base, leaving 8 bases between the germline ends. The germline CDR1 and CDR2 sequences are DFQATT and SNEGSKA (reference sequence). The CDR3 is made up of 14 amino acids. The CDR3 region is CSARDPGCTDTQYF. In nucleotides, the CDR3 is TGCAGTGCTAGAGATCCGGGGTGCACAGATACGCAGTATTTT.

The chain uses TRBV5-1 and TRBJ1-1; 12 positions match TRBD1. Trimming at V came to 1 base and at J to 5 bases, leaving 15 bases not matched to a gene. CDR1 and CDR2 from the germline V gene are SGHRS and YFSETQ. The CDR3 has 19 residues. CDR3 sequence reads: CASSLLSGYGGQGATEAFF. The CDR3 bases are TGCGCCAGCAGCTTGTTATCGGGATACGGGGGACAGGGGGCAACTGAAGCTTTCTTT.

The chain joins TRBV6-5 to TRBJ2-1; 7 bases match TRBD2. The junction had 5 bases not matched to a gene; V was cut back by 6 bases and J by 0 bases. The CDR3 totals 15 residues. Germline V gene lookup returns CDR1 MNHEY and CDR2 SVGAGI. CDR3 in DNA: TGTGCCAGCAGGCAAGCGGGGAGCTCCTACAATGAGCAGTTCTTC. Its protein is CASRQAGSSYNEQFF.

In this sample, this clonotype turned up a few times. The genes are TRBV12-3 or TRBV12-4 and TRBJ2-3, with D perhaps matching TRBD2 (5 bases). The ends were cut back, 3 bases at V and 8 bases at J, with 12 bases in the middle. CDR3 length equals 13 residues. CDR3 protein: CASSFLSAGTQYF. DNA of the CDR3: TGTGCCAGCAGTTTCTTATCCGCGGGTACGCAGTATTTT.

The chain employs TRBV6-6 and TRBJ2-1; D may be TRBD2 (6 bases). Trimming shortened V by 1 base and J by 5 bases, and 12 bases separated the two germline ends. Germline lookup yields CDR1 MNHNY and CDR2 SVGAGI (reference sequence). The CDR3 covers 15 residues. For the CDR3, the DNA is TGTGCCAGCAGTTACTGGGCTAGCGCCGACAATGAGCAGTTCTTC. It yields the protein CASSYWASADNEQFF.

V is TRBV4-1 and J is TRBJ1-5; D not resolved. Germline CDR1 and CDR2: MGHRA and YSYEKL. The V end lost 2 bases, the J end lost 6 bases, and 5 bases lay between the germline ends. This CDR3 has 12 residues. The CDR3 protein is CASSQPGQPQHF. The CDR3 DNA is TGCGCCAGCAGCCAACCTGGTCAGCCCCAGCATTTT.